The T cell receptor (beta chain) described here comes from a study of T cell clones after liver transplantation. Profiled with immunoSEQ multiplex PCR; TCRdb holds only in-frame clones, not every one. The table shows roughly 100,000 clones, with roughly 80% occurring only once. The germline V gene encodes CDR1 SGHRS and CDR2 YFSETQ. The CDR3 has 17 amino acids. Trimming at V came to 1 base and at J to 4 bases, leaving 11 bases not matched to a gene. The sample consisted of CD4+ T cells from blood, taken approximately 50 months after liver transplant. This chain joins TRBV5-1 and TRBJ2-1; 7 bases match TRBD2. The TCR was taken from a human patient who received a liver transplant. Some T cells may have originated in the graft donor. The CDR3 bases are TGCGCCAGCAGCTTGTTATCGTCGAGCGGGGTGTACAATGAGCAGTTCTTC. Translating it yields CASSLLSSSGVYNEQFF.